There are a few counts of the clone carrying this TCR beta chain. Its specificity is unknown. The data are from a study of blood T cells in healthy people across ages. Points from the study as a whole: Donor CMV status was unknown, possibly confounding expanded clonotype changes. It was not possible, with unsorted PBMCs, to conclusively compare naive and antigen-experienced cells.

Losses at the gene ends were 6 bases for V and 5 bases for J; bases not matched to a gene: 21. This CDR3 comprises 17 residues. Germline-derived CDR1 and CDR2 are DFQATT and SNEGSKA (reference sequence). A second PCR of about 7 to 12 cycles used a sample-barcoded 5' primer and a J-beta primer mix. TCRdb ran MiXCR on the 5' RACE reads and lists one entry per CDR3 protein. The table lists approximately 730,000 distinct CDR3 sequences, 35% to 45% of them singletons. The study drew donors from healthy Caucasian individuals in Russia aged about 6 to 100. They isolated at least 6.5 million PBMCs from each sample.

J is TRBJ2-7 and V is TRBV20-1, with TRBD1 matching over 8 bases. Material for sequencing was blood. The clonotype originates from a woman aged 60-75 years in good health. The CDR3 is CSAGQGQGKRGQDEQYF. In DNA form, the CDR3 reads TGCAGTGCCGGGCAAGGACAGGGCAAACGCGGGCAAGACGAGCAGTACTTC.